The 2 T cell receptor beta chains presented below share a single source sample, sequenced in a study of T cells after yellow fever vaccination. MiXCR, applied by TCRdb to the 5' RACE reads, yields one record per CDR3 protein. Among roughly 120,000 distinct CDR3 sequences, more than 6.5% were seen once, and the ten largest hold 2% to 3%. The sequencing here drew on CD4+ T cells sorted from PBMCs, taken 9 to 10 days after the first yellow fever vaccination. The receptors shown here come from a man younger than 30 who received the YFV17D yellow fever vaccine.

V gene TRBV6-2 or TRBV6-3 combines with J gene TRBJ1-5; D gene unclear. V was cut by 5 bases and J by 0 bases, with 17 bases left in between. This CDR3 is built from 17 residues. CDR1 is MNHEY and CDR2 is SVGEGT in the germline V gene. The CDR3: CASSGRMRRSSNQPQHF. CDR3 sequence (DNA): TGTGCCAGCAGTGGGAGGATGAGAAGGAGTAGCAATCAGCCCCAGCATTTT.

This clonotype was counted many times. The CDR3 region is CASSASGGTGELFF. CDR3 DNA sequence: TGTGCCAGCAGTGCCAGCGGGGGTACCGGGGAGCTGTTTTTT. V gene TRBV2 combines with J gene TRBJ2-2; the match to TRBD2 covers 8 bases. This CDR3 contains 14 residues. From germline, CDR1 is SNHLY and CDR2 FYNNEI. Losses at the gene ends were 4 bases for V and 5 bases for J; bases not matched to a gene: 3.